This T cell receptor (beta chain) was identified in a study of blood T cell repertoires in COVID-19. Study summary: Sample material is recorded as cDNA or gDNA derived from T cells, B-cell-depleted T cells, or PBMCs.

Germline CDR1 MNHEY, CDR2 SVGAGI. The CDR3 has 13 amino acids. J was trimmed by 5 bases and V by 7 bases; bases with no gene match: 5. Sequencing was performed with immunoSEQ multiplex PCR; in TCRdb, only in-frame clones are kept and a portion is missing. Seen here are more than 300,000 clones, roughly 89% observed once, and the top ten hold around 0.98%. Seattle enrolled patients during active infection and tracked them longitudinally. Sequencing used peripheral blood. The sequence derives from a woman aged 40 to 50 with COVID-19, enrolled during active disease. The rearrangement links TRBV6-5 to TRBJ2-5; 9 bases match TRBD1. CDR3 amino acids: CASNRDRDETQYF. For the CDR3, the DNA is TGTGCCAGCAACCGGGACAGGGACGAGACCCAGTACTTC.